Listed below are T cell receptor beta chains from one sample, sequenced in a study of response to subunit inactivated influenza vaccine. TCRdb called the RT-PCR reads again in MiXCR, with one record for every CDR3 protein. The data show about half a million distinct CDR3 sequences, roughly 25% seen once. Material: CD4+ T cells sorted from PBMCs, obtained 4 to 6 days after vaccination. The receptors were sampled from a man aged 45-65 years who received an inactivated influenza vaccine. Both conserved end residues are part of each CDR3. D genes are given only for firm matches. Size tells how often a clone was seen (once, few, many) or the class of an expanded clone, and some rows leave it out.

CDR3 DNA: TGTGCCACCAGTGATTCGGGACAGGGGGCCACCGGGGAGCTGTTTTTT; CDR3 protein: CATSDSGQGATGELFF; V gene: TRBV24-1; J gene: TRBJ2-2; CDR3 length: 16; clone size: few; D gene: TRBD1
CDR3 DNA: TGTGCCAGCAGCTTAGCAGGGTTAGGCACCATATATTTT; CDR3 protein: CASSLAGLGTIYF; V gene: TRBV7-2; J gene: TRBJ1-3; CDR3 length: 13; clone size: .; D gene: .
CDR3 DNA: TGTGCCACCAGCAGGGGGGCGGAGTATGGCTACACCTTC; CDR3 protein: CATSRGAEYGYTF; V gene: TRBV15; J gene: TRBJ1-2; CDR3 length: 13; clone size: few; D gene: .
CDR3 DNA: TGCAGTGCTAGAGATTACGGGAGAGCCTACAATGAGCAGTTCTTC; CDR3 protein: CSARDYGRAYNEQFF; V gene: TRBV20-1; J gene: TRBJ2-1; CDR3 length: 15; clone size: once; D gene: .
CDR3 DNA: TGTGCCAGCAGTCTTGACAGGGGCGGTATGGAGACCCAGTACTTC; CDR3 protein: CASSLDRGGMETQYF; V gene: TRBV6-1; J gene: TRBJ2-5; CDR3 length: 15; clone size: .; D gene: TRBD1
CDR3 DNA: TGTGCCATCGGTGATACGCAGTATTTT; CDR3 protein: CAIGDTQYF; V gene: TRBV10-3; J gene: TRBJ2-3; CDR3 length: 9; clone size: .; D gene: .
CDR3 DNA: TGTGCCAGCAGCGGCCCTATTGGGGATACGCAGTATTTT; CDR3 protein: CASSGPIGDTQYF; V gene: TRBV28; J gene: TRBJ2-3; CDR3 length: 13; clone size: .; D gene: .
CDR3 DNA: TGTGCCAGCAGCTTAGGTGATAGCGGGGGGTGGCATCATTGGGAGACCCAGTACTTC; CDR3 protein: CASSLGDSGGWHHWETQYF; V gene: TRBV11-2; J gene: TRBJ2-5; CDR3 length: 19; clone size: few; D gene: TRBD2
CDR3 DNA: TGTGCCAGCAGCTTAGAGTCCGACAATGAGCAGTTCTTC; CDR3 protein: CASSLESDNEQFF; V gene: TRBV11-3; J gene: TRBJ2-1; CDR3 length: 13; clone size: .; D gene: .
CDR3 DNA: TGTGCCACCTCCCACCGAGGGGGCGATACGCAGTATTTT; CDR3 protein: CATSHRGGDTQYF; V gene: TRBV5-5; J gene: TRBJ2-3; CDR3 length: 13; clone size: .; D gene: TRBD1
CDR3 DNA: TGTGCCACCAGCAGGGGCCGAGAAGTGCAGTACTTC; CDR3 protein: CATSRGREVQYF; V gene: TRBV15; J gene: TRBJ2-7; CDR3 length: 12; clone size: .; D gene: .
CDR3 DNA: TGCAGTGCTAGTCCACCCCTAGCCAGGGGGGAGCTGTTTTTT; CDR3 protein: CSASPPLARGELFF; V gene: TRBV20-1; J gene: TRBJ2-2; CDR3 length: 14; clone size: .; D gene: .
CDR3 DNA: TGTGCCAGCTCAACGGGGAGCGACACTGAAGCTTTCTTT; CDR3 protein: CASSTGSDTEAFF; V gene: TRBV18; J gene: TRBJ1-1; CDR3 length: 13; clone size: few; D gene: .
CDR3 DNA: TGTGCCAGCAGAAAAGAAACTAGCGGTGTCAATGAGCAGTTCTTC; CDR3 protein: CASRKETSGVNEQFF; V gene: TRBV12-3/TRBV12-4; J gene: TRBJ2-1; CDR3 length: 15; clone size: .; D gene: TRBD2
CDR3 DNA: TGCAGTGCTAGAGGGCGGGGGGACTTACGTAGCTCCTACAATGAGCAGTTCTTC; CDR3 protein: CSARGRGDLRSSYNEQFF; V gene: TRBV20-1; J gene: TRBJ2-1; CDR3 length: 18; clone size: .; D gene: TRBD2
CDR3 DNA: TGCAGCGTTGTCGGACAGGGGGGGGTGCGGAAAGCTTTCTTT; CDR3 protein: CSVVGQGGVRKAFF; V gene: TRBV29-1; J gene: TRBJ1-1; CDR3 length: 14; clone size: .; D gene: TRBD1
CDR3 DNA: TGTGCCAGCAGCCAAGCGACGACAACCTACGAGCAGTACTTC; CDR3 protein: CASSQATTTYEQYF; V gene: TRBV3-1; J gene: TRBJ2-7; CDR3 length: 14; clone size: .; D gene: .
CDR3 DNA: TGTGCCAGCAGTCCCGGGACGGATAATTCACCCCTCCACTTT; CDR3 protein: CASSPGTDNSPLHF; V gene: TRBV12-3/TRBV12-4; J gene: TRBJ1-6; CDR3 length: 14; clone size: many; D gene: .